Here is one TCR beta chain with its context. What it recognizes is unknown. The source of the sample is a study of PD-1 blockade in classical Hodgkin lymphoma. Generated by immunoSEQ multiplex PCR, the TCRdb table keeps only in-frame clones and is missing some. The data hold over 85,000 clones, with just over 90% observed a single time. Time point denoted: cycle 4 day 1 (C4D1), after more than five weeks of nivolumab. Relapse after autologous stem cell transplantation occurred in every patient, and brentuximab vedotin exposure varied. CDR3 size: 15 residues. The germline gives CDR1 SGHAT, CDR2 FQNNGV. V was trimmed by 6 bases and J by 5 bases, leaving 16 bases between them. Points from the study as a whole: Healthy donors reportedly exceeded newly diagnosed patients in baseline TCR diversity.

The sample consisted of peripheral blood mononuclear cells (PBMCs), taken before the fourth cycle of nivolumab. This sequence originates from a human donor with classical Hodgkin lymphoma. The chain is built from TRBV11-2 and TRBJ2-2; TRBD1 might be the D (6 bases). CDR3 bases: TGTGCCAGCAGTGGGCCACAGGGATGGACCGGGGAGCTGTTTTTT. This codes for CASSGPQGWTGELFF.